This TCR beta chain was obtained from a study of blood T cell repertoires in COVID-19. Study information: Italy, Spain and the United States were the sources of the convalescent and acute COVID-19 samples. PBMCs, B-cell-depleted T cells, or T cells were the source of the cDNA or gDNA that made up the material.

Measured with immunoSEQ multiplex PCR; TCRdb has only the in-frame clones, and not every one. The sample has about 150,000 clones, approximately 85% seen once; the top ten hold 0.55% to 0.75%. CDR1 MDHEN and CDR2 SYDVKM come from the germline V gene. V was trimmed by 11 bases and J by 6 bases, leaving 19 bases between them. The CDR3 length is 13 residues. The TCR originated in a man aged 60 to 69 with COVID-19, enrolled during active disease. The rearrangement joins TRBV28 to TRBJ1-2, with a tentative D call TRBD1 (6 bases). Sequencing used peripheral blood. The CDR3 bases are TGTGCCCCCACCGGGACACAGAACAATGGCTACACCTTC. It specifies CAPTGTQNNGYTF.